This TCR beta chain was found in a study of cytotoxic CD8 clonotypes in ibrutinib-treated CLL. Study details: Partial response occurred in some 25 patients and complete response in 2; at median around 70 months, 14 remained remitted and some 12 progressed.

CDR1 and CDR2 (germline): WNHNN, SYGVQD (reference sequence). There are 16 residues in the CDR3. The junction had 12 bases not matched to a gene; V was cut back by 1 base and J by 8 bases. Genomic DNA in an amount of roughly 2 micrograms was extracted from cryopreserved PBMCs and used for the preparation of TCR beta libraries. Data came from immunoSEQ multiplex PCR; TCRdb stores just in-frame clones and leaves some out. The profile shows roughly 15,000 clones, more than 45% of them singletons. Sequenced material: PBMCs, taken at an approximately 23-month disease-progression time point, from a patient treated with ibrutinib. The V call is TRBV10-1, the J call TRBJ2-3; TRBD1 agrees at 7 bases. The TCR originated in a human donor with chronic lymphocytic leukemia. The CDR3 coding sequence is TGCGCCAGCAGTGAGTGGGACAGCCTCCAGGGAGTTACGCAGTATTTT. Protein: CASSEWDSLQGVTQYF.